This is a list of T cell receptor beta chains from one sample in a study of cytomegalovirus exposure and HLA in healthy donors. Measured with immunoSEQ multiplex PCR; TCRdb has only the in-frame clones, and not every one. The repertoire holds about 89,000 clones, with around 85% as singletons. Sequencing used PBMCs. The receptors here all came from a man in his forties in good health and CMV-seropositive. Each CDR3 is given with its conserved first and last residue.

CDR3	V	J
CASGPRTGKYEQYF	TRBV6-5	TRBJ2-7
CASSPSSGTNTGELFF	TRBV18	TRBJ2-2
CASGRTGANTGELFF	TRBV7-9	TRBJ2-2
CASSFKGEFSRGYTF	TRBV27	TRBJ1-2
CASSRNIADQETQYF	TRBV7-6	TRBJ2-5
CAALGQGAGEQYF	TRBV6-6	TRBJ2-7
CSVSEVYTEAFF	TRBV29-1	TRBJ1-1
CASSFTDSIYNEQFF	TRBV11-2	TRBJ2-1
CASSQDDQGYGEKLFF	TRBV4-1	TRBJ1-4
CASRDRGRYGYTF	TRBV6-5	TRBJ1-2
CASRGTASNSPLHF	TRBV19	TRBJ1-6
CASSVVGGSTDTQYF	TRBV9	TRBJ2-3
CASIRGAVTDTQYF	TRBV2	TRBJ2-3
CASSQSTGGTGELFF	TRBV28	TRBJ2-2
CASSPTGLPLGTGELFF	TRBV13	TRBJ2-2
CASSLVGGGEAFF	TRBV7-6	TRBJ1-1
CATSRVFAGGPGDTQYF	TRBV15	TRBJ2-3
CASSLLAGGGTDTQYF	TRBV5-8	TRBJ2-3
CASNRAGTDTQYF	TRBV19	TRBJ2-3
CASSSIGSSLYGYTF	TRBV7-9	TRBJ1-2
CASSGGTSSYNEQFF	TRBV16	TRBJ2-1
CASRRVSGETQYF	TRBV10-2	TRBJ2-5
CASSLGLAGANQETQYF	TRBV7-9	TRBJ2-5
CASSQSGTGGYNEQFF	TRBV4-2	TRBJ2-1
CASRQGIPSTYEQYF	TRBV19	TRBJ2-7
CASSPDSYEQYF	TRBV18	.
CASRTVGSYEQYF	TRBV5-1	TRBJ2-7
CASSLGKANNNEQFF	TRBV5-8	TRBJ2-1
CASSFLQGAGQPQHF	TRBV28	TRBJ1-5
CAPAPTEAYF	TRBV6-5	TRBJ2-7
CASRPGAGGNEQFF	TRBV28	TRBJ2-1
CASSLQGAIRPAFF	TRBV27	TRBJ1-1
CASSYRRGGNEQFF	TRBV6-5	TRBJ2-1
CASSLRDRNYGYTF	TRBV7-8	TRBJ1-2
CASSGAKRATNEKLFF	TRBV6-1	TRBJ1-4
CASSPELGGASYNEQFF	TRBV5-1	TRBJ2-1
CASSKVKGQGFTGELFF	TRBV21-1	TRBJ2-2
CASSPDAGVNEQFF	TRBV18	TRBJ2-1
CASSLAPQDSYEQYF	TRBV7-2	TRBJ2-7
CASSESASGIEEETQYF	TRBV6-1	TRBJ2-5
CASSKSDSGSSGEQYF	TRBV7-9	TRBJ2-7
CASSLTRAGGVETQYF	TRBV11-2	TRBJ2-5
CASSLGDRGRGQPQHF	TRBV7-9	TRBJ1-5
CSVERGSGETQYF	TRBV29-1	TRBJ2-5
CASSQTPARAEQYF	TRBV14	TRBJ2-7
CASSLGTNYEQYF	TRBV28	TRBJ2-7
CASSQAFYEQFF	TRBV14	TRBJ2-1
CASSLVRTSGRGEQFF	TRBV28	TRBJ2-1
CASTTPGQGAVGGTDTQYF	TRBV19	TRBJ2-3
CASSDPGEGGNYGYTF	TRBV6-1	TRBJ1-2
CASRGAASTDTQYF	TRBV6-5	TRBJ2-3
CASRSGVATEAFF	TRBV25-1	TRBJ1-1
CASSEFGGGTGTQYF	TRBV6-1	TRBJ2-5
CASSLLLDRQETQYF	TRBV14	TRBJ2-5
CAGSDSGTGPGELFF	TRBV2	TRBJ2-2
CASRLGQGYQETQYF	TRBV27	TRBJ2-5
CASNRQGAPYEQYF	TRBV14	TRBJ2-7
CASAGQGGEKLFF	TRBV7-2	TRBJ1-4
CASSWQIYNSPLHF	TRBV27	TRBJ1-6